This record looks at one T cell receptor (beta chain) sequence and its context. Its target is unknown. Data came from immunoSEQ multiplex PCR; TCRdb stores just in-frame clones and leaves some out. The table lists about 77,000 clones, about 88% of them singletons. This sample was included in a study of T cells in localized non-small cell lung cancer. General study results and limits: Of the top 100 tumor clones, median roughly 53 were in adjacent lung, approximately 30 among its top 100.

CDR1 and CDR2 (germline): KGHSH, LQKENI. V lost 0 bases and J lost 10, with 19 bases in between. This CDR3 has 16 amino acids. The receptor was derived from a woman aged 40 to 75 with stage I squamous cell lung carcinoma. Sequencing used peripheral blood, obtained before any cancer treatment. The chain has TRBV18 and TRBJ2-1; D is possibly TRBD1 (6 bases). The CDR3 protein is CASSPPVGAIFMEQFF. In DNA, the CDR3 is TGTGCCAGCTCACCACCGGTGGGGGCCATTTTCATGGAGCAGTTCTTC.